These 4 T cell receptor beta chains were sequenced from one sample in a study of blood T cell repertoires in COVID-19. The table came from immunoSEQ multiplex PCR; TCRdb's copy has only in-frame clones and leaves some out. The repertoire holds approximately 100,000 clones, with 70% to 90% as singletons. Specimen: PBMCs or T cells enriched from blood (not recorded which). Receptors originate from a woman between 45 and 65 years old who had recovered from COVID-19.

The chain links TRBV5-4 to TRBJ2-2; 16 nucleotides align to TRBD2. Germline V gives CDR1 SGHNT, CDR2 YYREEE (reference sequence). The CDR3 is 19 residues long. V was clipped by 5 bases and J by 0 bases; unmatched bases: 7. Here the CDR3 reads CASRQRGLAGGPNTGELFF. Here the CDR3 DNA reads TGTGCCAGCAGGCAGAGGGGACTAGCGGGAGGGCCGAACACCGGGGAGCTGTTTTTT.

The chain joins TRBV1 to TRBJ2-7; the table's D gene call, TRBD1, was not cross checked with the DNA. TRBV1 constitutes a pseudogene. The CDR3 has 12 amino acids. CDR3 in DNA: TGCACCAGCAGGGGACAGGGAGGCGAGCAGTACTTC. Translated: CTSRGQGGEQYF.

The CDR3 sequence: CASTNGLKETQYF. CDR3 in DNA: TGTGCCAGCACGAATGGGCTAAAAGAGACCCAGTACTTC. The gene calls are TRBV2 and TRBJ2-5; the D is unclear. Trimming stripped 7 bases from V and 3 bases from J, with 12 bases between. The CDR3 has 13 residues. In germline, CDR1 is SNHLY, CDR2 FYNNEI. Complete variable domain (other parts from reference TRBV2 and TRBJ2-5): EPEVTQTPSHQVTQMGQEVILRCVPISNHLYFYWYRQILGQKVEFLVSFYNNEISEKSEIFDDQFSVERPDGSNFTLKIRSTKLEDSAMYFCASTNGLKETQYFGPGTRLLVL.

Comment on this clone: At the DNA level, this CDR3 is encoded by other sequences in the same sample as well. The chain recombines TRBV29-1 with TRBJ2-7; 7 nucleotides match TRBD2. CDR3 size: 12 residues. J lost 4 bases, V lost 2 bases, and 2 bases had no gene match. Germline-derived CDR1 and CDR2 are SQVTM and ANQGSEA. The CDR3 DNA follows: TGCAGCGTTGAACTAGCGGATTACGAGCAGTACTTC. It translates to CSVELADYEQYF.